The clone carrying this T cell receptor beta chain has more than one count but fewer than ten. Its antigen is undetermined. This CDR3 region has 12 residues. Germline V CDR1 and CDR2: SQVTM, ANQGSEA. Trimming left V 4 bases short and J 3 bases short, with 9 bases between. Time point given: pre-treatment baseline. Apart from two fast progressors, RECIST 1.1 response was judged 12 weeks post-infusion. These data come from a study of blood T cell dynamics during melanoma immunotherapy. General study results and limits: PBMC repertoires of eventual disease-control patients split at W3 into clonality or diversity gains. It remained unknown if the driving T cell clones were melanoma-specific.

Every bulk PBMC sample received the same 350 ng of DNA. Repertoires were generated with immunoSEQ multiplex PCR, while TCRdb's copy carries only in-frame clones and drops some. The data hold roughly 11,000 clones, with approximately 82% observed a single time. Sequencing was performed on blood, taken from a patient treated with checkpoint blockade. The rearrangement uses TRBV29-1 and TRBJ1-1; D possibly corresponds to TRBD1 (5 bases). This sequence originates from a human donor with melanoma. For the CDR3, the DNA is TGCAGCGTTGTGGAGGGGTACACTGAAGCTTTCTTT. Translation gives CSVVEGYTEAFF.